The source of this T cell receptor (beta chain) is a study of cytomegalovirus exposure and HLA in healthy donors. Study overall: An earlier analysis found fewer than 140 million unique TCR beta sequences from 150 million to 200 million T cells.

The PCR ran on 60 Vbeta and 13 Jbeta primers. Sequencing used immunoSEQ multiplex PCR; TCRdb keeps in-frame clones, though not all of them. The table has 95,000 to 100,000 clones, around 80% seen once. V was pared by 8 bases and J by 2 bases, with 15 bases of the junction left unmatched. CDR1 is MDHEN and CDR2 is SYDVKM in the germline V gene. The CDR3 contains 17 residues. Of note for this clone: Its antigen remains unknown.

At sampling all donors were nominally healthy, likely with unrecorded immune exposures. Findings and caveats of the study: Cytomegalovirus-associated TCR beta chains were listed, numbering some 170. In a later analysis, TCR beta V- and J-gene trimming showed a link to a missense DCLRE1C variant.

The sample was PBMCs. V gene TRBV28 combines with J gene TRBJ1-3; 7 nucleotides align to TRBD1. The receptor's source is a woman in her sixties in good health and CMV-seronegative. The CDR3 loop is CASLHMTGMSTGNTIYF. The CDR3 region has the DNA TGTGCCAGCTTGCACATGACAGGGATGAGCACTGGAAACACCATATATTTT.